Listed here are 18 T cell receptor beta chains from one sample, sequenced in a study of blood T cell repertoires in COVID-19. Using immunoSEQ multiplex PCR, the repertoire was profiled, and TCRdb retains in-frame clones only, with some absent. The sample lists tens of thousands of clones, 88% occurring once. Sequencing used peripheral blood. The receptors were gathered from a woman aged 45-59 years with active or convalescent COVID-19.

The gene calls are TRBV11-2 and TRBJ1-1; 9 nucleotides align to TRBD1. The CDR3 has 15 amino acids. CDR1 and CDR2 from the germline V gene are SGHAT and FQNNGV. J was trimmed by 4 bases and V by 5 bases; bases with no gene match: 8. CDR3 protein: CASSDRDRVVTEAFF. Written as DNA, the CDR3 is TGTGCCAGCAGCGACCGGGACAGGGTGGTCACTGAAGCTTTCTTT.

This CDR3 is CASSENRMNTEAFF. For the CDR3, the DNA is TGTGCCAGCAGTGAAAACAGGATGAACACTGAAGCTTTCTTT. The rearrangement links TRBV2 to TRBJ1-1; D may be TRBD1 (5 bases). The CDR3 has 14 amino acids. Germline V gene data show CDR1 as SNHLY and CDR2 as FYNNEI. The germline V and J ends were trimmed by 2 bases and 0 bases, with 7 bases remaining between them.

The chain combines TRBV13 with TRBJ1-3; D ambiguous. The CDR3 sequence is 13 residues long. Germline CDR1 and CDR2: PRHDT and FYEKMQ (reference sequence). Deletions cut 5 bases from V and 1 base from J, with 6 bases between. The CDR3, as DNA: TGTGCCAGCAGCGCGTCATCTGGAAACACCATATATTTT. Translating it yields CASSASSGNTIYF.

The DNA for the CDR3 is TGTGCCAGCTCACCGGGGGGTAGGACAGATACGCAGTATTTT. Translating gives CASSPGGRTDTQYF. The chain employs TRBV7-8 and TRBJ2-3, with 7 positions matching TRBD2. Trimming at V came to 8 bases and at J to 3 bases, leaving 8 bases not matched to a gene. The CDR3 runs to 14 residues. Germline-derived CDR1 and CDR2 are SGHVS and FQNEAQ.

The CDR3 loop is CSVARGANQPQHF. The CDR3 DNA sequence: TGCAGCGTTGCCAGGGGGGCGAATCAGCCCCAGCATTTT. The gene calls are TRBV29-1 and TRBJ1-5, with TRBD1 matching over 7 bases. V shed 4 bases, J shed 4 bases, and the junction held 4 bases outside the gene matches. This CDR3 is built from 13 residues. Germline V lookup: CDR1 SQVTM, CDR2 ANQGSEA. The variable domain in full, with the rest retrieved from reference TRBV29-1 and TRBJ1-5, is SAVISQKPSRDICQRGTSLTIQCQVDSQVTMMFWYRQQPGQSLTLIATANQGSEATYESGFVIDKFPISRPNLTFSTLTVSNMSPEDSSIYLCSVARGANQPQHFGDGTRLSIL.

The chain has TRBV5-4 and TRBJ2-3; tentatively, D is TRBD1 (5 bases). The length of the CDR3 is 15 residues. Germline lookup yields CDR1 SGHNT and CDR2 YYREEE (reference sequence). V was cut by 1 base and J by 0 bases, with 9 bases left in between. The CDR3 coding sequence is TGTGCCAGCAGCTTGTACAGGATAAGCACAGATACGCAGTATTTT. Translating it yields CASSLYRISTDTQYF.

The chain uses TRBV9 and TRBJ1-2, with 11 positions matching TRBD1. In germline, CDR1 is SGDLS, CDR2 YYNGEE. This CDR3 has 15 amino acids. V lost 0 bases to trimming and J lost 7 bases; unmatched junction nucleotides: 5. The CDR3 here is CASSVGGQGAGGYTF. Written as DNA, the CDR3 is TGTGCCAGCAGCGTAGGCGGACAGGGGGCGGGTGGCTACACCTTC. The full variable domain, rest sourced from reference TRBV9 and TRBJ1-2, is DSGVTQTPKHLITATGQRVTLRCSPRSGDLSVYWYQQSLDQGLQFLIQYYNGEERAKGNILERFSAQQFPDLHSELNLSSLELGDSALYFCASSVGGQGAGGYTFGSGTRLTVV.

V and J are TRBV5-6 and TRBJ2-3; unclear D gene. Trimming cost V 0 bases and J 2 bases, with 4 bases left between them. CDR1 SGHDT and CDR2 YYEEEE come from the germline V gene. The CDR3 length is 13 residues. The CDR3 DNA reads TGTGCCAGCAGCTTGGACACCACAGATACGCAGTATTTT. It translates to CASSLDTTDTQYF.

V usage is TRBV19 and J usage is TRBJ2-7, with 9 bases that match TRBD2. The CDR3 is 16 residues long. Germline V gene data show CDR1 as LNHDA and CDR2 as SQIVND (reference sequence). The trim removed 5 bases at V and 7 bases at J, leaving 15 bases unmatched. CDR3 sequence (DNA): TGTGCCAGTAGTTTTTACCTGGCTAGCGGGATGCAAGAGCAGTACTTC. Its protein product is CASSFYLASGMQEQYF.

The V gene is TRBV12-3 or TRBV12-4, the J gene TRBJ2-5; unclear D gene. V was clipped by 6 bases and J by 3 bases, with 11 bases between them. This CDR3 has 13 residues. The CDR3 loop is CASSLMLKETQYF. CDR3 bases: TGTGCCAGCAGCCTAATGCTGAAAGAGACCCAGTACTTC.

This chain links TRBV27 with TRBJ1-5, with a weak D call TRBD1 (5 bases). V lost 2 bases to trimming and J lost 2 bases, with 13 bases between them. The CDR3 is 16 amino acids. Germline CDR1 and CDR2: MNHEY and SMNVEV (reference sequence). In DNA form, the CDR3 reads TGTGCCAGCAGTTTACTGGGGCTAGGTGGCAATCAGCCCCAGCATTTT. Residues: CASSLLGLGGNQPQHF.

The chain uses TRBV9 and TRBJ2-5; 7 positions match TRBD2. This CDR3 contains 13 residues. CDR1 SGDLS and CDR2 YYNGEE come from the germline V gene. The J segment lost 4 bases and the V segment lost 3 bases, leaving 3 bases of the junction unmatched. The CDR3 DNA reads TGTGCCAGCAGCGGATTAGCGGGAGAGACCCAGTACTTC. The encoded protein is CASSGLAGETQYF.

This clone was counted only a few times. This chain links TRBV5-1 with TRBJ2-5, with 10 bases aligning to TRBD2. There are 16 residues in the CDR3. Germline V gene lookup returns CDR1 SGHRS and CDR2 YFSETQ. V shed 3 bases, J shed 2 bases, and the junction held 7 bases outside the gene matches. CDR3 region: CASSSGLAQRQETQYF. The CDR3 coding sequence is TGCGCCAGCAGCTCGGGACTAGCGCAAAGACAAGAGACCCAGTACTTC.

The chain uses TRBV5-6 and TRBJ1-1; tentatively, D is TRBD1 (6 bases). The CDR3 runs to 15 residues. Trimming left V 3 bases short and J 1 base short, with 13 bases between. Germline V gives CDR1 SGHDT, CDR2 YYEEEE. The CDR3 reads CASSYADRWNTEAFF. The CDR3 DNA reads TGTGCCAGCAGCTACGCAGACAGGTGGAACACTGAAGCTTTCTTT.

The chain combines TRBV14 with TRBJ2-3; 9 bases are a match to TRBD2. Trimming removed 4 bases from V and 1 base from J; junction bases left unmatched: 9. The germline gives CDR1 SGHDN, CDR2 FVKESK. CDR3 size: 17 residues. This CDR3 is CASSPRSLAGRTDTQYF. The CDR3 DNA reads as TGTGCCAGCAGCCCAAGGTCCCTAGCGGGGCGCACAGATACGCAGTATTTT.

Written as DNA, the CDR3 is TGTGCCAGCAGTGAAGCGCGGCAGGGGGAGACCCAGTACTTC. This codes for CASSEARQGETQYF. The chain links TRBV2 to TRBJ2-5; D might be TRBD1 (6 bases). There are 14 residues in the CDR3. CDR1 SNHLY and CDR2 FYNNEI come from the germline V gene. Trimming left V 0 bases short and J 5 bases short, with 10 bases between.

In DNA form, the CDR3 reads TGTGCCAGCTCACCGACTAGCGGGAGCACAGATACGCAGTATTTT. Protein sequence: CASSPTSGSTDTQYF. The chain recombines TRBV18 with TRBJ2-3; TRBD2 aligns across 10 bases. The V gene end was trimmed by 3 bases and the J gene end by 0 bases; junction bases not matched to a gene: 0. This CDR3 spans 15 amino acids. Germline V gene data show CDR1 as KGHSH and CDR2 as LQKENI.

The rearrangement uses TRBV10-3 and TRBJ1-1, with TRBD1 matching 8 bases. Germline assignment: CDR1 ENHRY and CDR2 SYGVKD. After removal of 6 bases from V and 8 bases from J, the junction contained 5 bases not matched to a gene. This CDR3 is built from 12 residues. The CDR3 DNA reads TGTGCCATCAGCGTCGGGACAGGAGAAGCTTTCTTT. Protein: CAISVGTGEAFF.